Below, 16 T cell receptor beta chains from the same sample are listed, as sequenced in a study of molecular identifiers for immune sequencing clone quantification. TCRdb re-analysed the PCR reads in MiXCR, keeping a single row per CDR3 protein. The sample yields 85,000 to 100,000 distinct CDR3 sequences, under 25% seen once. The sequencing input was naive CD8+ T cells from blood, with Jurkat cell RNA spiked in. The subset: FACS-sorted CD8+CD4-CCR7+CD45RA+ naive T cells. These receptors were obtained from a human donor in good health. Some libraries in this study had Jurkat cell RNA spiked in.

The chain links TRBV7-9 to TRBJ1-6; a weak D match, TRBD1 (5 bases). CDR1 SEHNR and CDR2 FQNEAQ come from the germline V gene (reference sequence). The CDR3 is 15 amino acids. V was clipped by 2 bases and J by 7 bases, with 12 bases between them. CDR3 nucleotides: TGTGCCAGCAGCTTAATCGGGGGGGAAAATTCACCCCTCCACTTT. Its protein is CASSLIGGENSPLHF.

In this sample, this clonotype turned up a few times. This rearrangement joins TRBV6-1 to TRBJ1-2; 9 nucleotides line up with TRBD1. This CDR3 has 17 residues. V trimming: 0 bases; J trimming: 1 base; junction bases outside the gene matches: 6. Germline CDR1 is MNHNS and CDR2 is SASEGT. The CDR3 DNA sequence: TGTGCCAGCAGTGAAGCCGGGACAGGGAGGATTAACTATGGCTACACCTTC. Translation: CASSEAGTGRINYGYTF.

The sample holds many counts of this clonotype. V is TRBV6-4 and J is TRBJ2-4, with a possible D match to TRBD1 (6 bases). V gave up 4 bases and J gave up 8 bases, with 18 bases separating them. The CDR3 is 15 amino acids. From germline, CDR1 is MRHNA and CDR2 SNTAGT. The CDR3 coding sequence is TGTGCCAGCAGTGTTGGACAGTTTATAGGGTACATTCAGTACTTC. It is translated as CASSVGQFIGYIQYF.

CDR3 residues: CASSLDSSNQPQHF. The CDR3 bases are TGTGCCAGCAGTTTAGACAGTAGCAATCAGCCCCAGCATTTT. The genes are TRBV12-3 or TRBV12-4 and TRBJ1-5; D is ambiguous. CDR3 length: 14 amino acids. V lost 1 base and J 0 bases, leaving 4 bases between the germline ends.

This clonotype was detected many times. This CDR3 reads CSVPRGGGYTF. The CDR3 DNA sequence: TGCAGCGTCCCCAGGGGAGGTGGCTACACCTTC. The chain links TRBV29-1 to TRBJ1-2; a possible D gene is TRBD1 (6 bases). The CDR3 consists of 11 residues. Trimming stripped 6 bases from V and 7 bases from J, with 12 bases between. The germline V gene has CDR1 SQVTM and CDR2 ANQGSEA.

This clonotype was seen at least ten times. The V and J genes are TRBV29-1 and TRBJ2-1; D might be TRBD2 (5 bases). This CDR3 region has 12 residues. V lost 4 bases and J 5 bases, leaving 9 bases between the germline ends. The germline V gene has CDR1 SQVTM and CDR2 ANQGSEA. CDR3 amino acids: CSVAAGDNEQFF. The CDR3 DNA is TGCAGCGTTGCGGCCGGGGACAATGAGCAGTTCTTC.

The chain uses TRBV6-5 and TRBJ2-6; 7 bases agree with TRBD1. J lost 1 base, V lost 5 bases, and 17 bases had no gene match. CDR3 length: 20 residues. Germline CDR1 and CDR2: MNHEY and SVGAGI. The CDR3, as DNA: TGTGCCAGCAGTCAACTCGGGACAGACTATTTTGAGTCTGGGGCCAACGTCCTGACTTTC. The encoded protein is CASSQLGTDYFESGANVLTF.

This clonotype was found a few times. This chain connects TRBV20-1 to TRBJ2-7, with D hard to call. Trimming cost V 3 bases and J 3 bases, with 6 bases left between them. CDR1 DFQATT and CDR2 SNEGSKA come from the germline V gene (reference sequence). This CDR3 has 11 amino acids. CDR3 loop: CSARDGYEQYF. The CDR3 DNA reads TGCAGTGCTAGGGACGGCTACGAGCAGTACTTC.

As regards this clonotype: A much more abundant neighbour one base away suggests this may be a read error. This rearrangement joins TRBV27 to TRBJ2-7; D perhaps matches TRBD1 (6 bases). The CDR3 is 15 residues long. Per the germline V gene, CDR1 is MNHEY and CDR2 is SMNVEV (reference sequence). V lost 6 bases to trimming and J lost 2 bases, with 17 bases between them. CDR3 residues: CASSPTGPPAYEQYF. In nucleotides, the CDR3 is TGTGCCAGCAGCCCTACAGGGCCCCCTGCCTACGAGCAGTACTTC.

Details on this clonotype: Being one base from a much bigger clone, this may be a read error. The chain carries TRBV29-1 and TRBJ1-2; 8 bases are a match to TRBD1. This CDR3 contains 13 residues. Germline CDR1 and CDR2: SQVTM and ANQGSEA. CDR3 sequence: CSVAGQEGNGYAF. In nucleotides, the CDR3 is TGCAGCGTTGCGGGACAGGAGGGGAACGGCTACGCCTTC.

This clonotype was recorded a few times. The chain combines TRBV20-1 with TRBJ1-6, with D unresolved. This CDR3 is 14 amino acids long. Germline CDR1 is DFQATT and CDR2 is SNEGSKA (reference sequence). V was shortened by 1 base and J by 5 bases, with 9 bases between the two germline ends. The CDR3 protein is CSARVEWNNSPLHF. The CDR3 nucleotides read TGCAGTGCTAGAGTAGAGTGGAATAATTCACCCCTCCACTTT.

This clonotype came up many times. The chain employs TRBV7-9 and TRBJ1-1, with D perhaps TRBD1 (5 bases). V was cut by 1 base and J by 8 bases, with 14 bases left in between. From germline, CDR1 is SEHNR and CDR2 FQNEAQ (reference sequence). This CDR3 has 14 amino acids. CDR3 sequence: CASSLGGERTEAFF. The CDR3, as DNA: TGTGCCAGCAGCTTAGGTGGGGAGCGGACAGAAGCTTTCTTT.

There are many counts of this clonotype. The genes are TRBV12-3 or TRBV12-4 and TRBJ2-1, with D perhaps assigned TRBD1 or TRBD2 (5 bases each). Trimming stripped 2 bases from V and 9 bases from J, with 14 bases between. The CDR3 has 14 residues. The CDR3 spells CASSLMRGLGEQFF. The CDR3, as DNA: TGTGCCAGCAGTTTAATGAGGGGATTGGGTGAGCAGTTCTTC.

V and J are TRBV4-1 and TRBJ1-1; D is uncertain. Per germline, CDR1 MGHRA and CDR2 YSYEKL. This CDR3 is 15 amino acids long. The germline V and J ends were trimmed by 0 bases and 1 base, with 9 bases remaining between them. CDR3 in DNA: TGCGCCAGCAGCCAAGACGAGGGCCGGAACACTGAAGCTTTCTTT. Protein sequence: CASSQDEGRNTEAFF.

This clonotype was seen at least ten times. The rearrangement uses TRBV6-5 and TRBJ2-5, with D possibly TRBD2 on 7 matching bases. The V gene's germline CDR1 is MNHEY and CDR2 SVGAGI. Trimming pared 2 bases from V and 5 bases from J, leaving 9 bases between. The CDR3 consists of 13 residues. The CDR3 loop reads CASSYRGAETQYF. CDR3 sequence (DNA): TGTGCCAGCAGTTACCGGGGGGCGGAGACCCAGTACTTC.

This rearrangement joins TRBV4-1 to TRBJ2-2; 9 positions agree with TRBD2. With V trimmed by 3 bases and J by 0 bases, 5 bases remained unmatched. CDR1 is MGHRA, CDR2 YSYEKL, per germline. CDR3 length: 17 residues. The CDR3 is CASSQSPSGTNTGELFF. DNA of the CDR3: TGCGCCAGCAGCCAGTCGCCTAGCGGGACGAACACCGGGGAGCTGTTTTTT.